Listed here are 3 T cell receptor beta chains from one sample, sequenced in a study of T cells in tuberculosis. The protocol was immunoSEQ multiplex PCR, while the TCRdb copy is restricted to in-frame clones and leaves out a portion. The sample includes over 25,000 clones, nearly 90% of them seen just once. The sequenced material came from PBMCs. The receptors were gathered from a donor aged 5 to 30 with latent tuberculosis or without tuberculosis infection.

The genes are TRBV5-1 and TRBJ2-2, with D unclear. CDR1 and CDR2 (germline): SGHRS, YFSETQ. The CDR3 totals 13 residues. Trimming stripped 0 bases from V and 7 bases from J, with 7 bases between. This CDR3 reads CASSLDSYGELFF. In nucleotides, the CDR3 is TGCGCCAGCAGCTTGGACAGTTACGGGGAGCTGTTTTTT.

The genes are TRBV6-1 and TRBJ1-5; 9 nucleotides match TRBD1. The V gene end was trimmed by 0 bases and the J gene end by 4 bases; junction bases not matched to a gene: 7. The length of the CDR3 is 17 residues. Germline CDR1 MNHNS, CDR2 SASEGT. The CDR3: CASSEARTGVNNQPQHF. The CDR3 region has the DNA TGTGCCAGCAGTGAAGCGCGGACAGGGGTGAATAATCAGCCCCAGCATTTT.

The chain joins TRBV10-3 to TRBJ1-2, with D unclear. V lost 2 bases and J 6 bases, leaving 7 bases between the germline ends. The CDR3 is 12 amino acids. The germline V gene encodes CDR1 ENHRY and CDR2 SYGVKD. This CDR3 is CAISENEDGYTF. CDR3 coding DNA: TGTGCCATCAGTGAGAACGAGGATGGCTACACCTTC.